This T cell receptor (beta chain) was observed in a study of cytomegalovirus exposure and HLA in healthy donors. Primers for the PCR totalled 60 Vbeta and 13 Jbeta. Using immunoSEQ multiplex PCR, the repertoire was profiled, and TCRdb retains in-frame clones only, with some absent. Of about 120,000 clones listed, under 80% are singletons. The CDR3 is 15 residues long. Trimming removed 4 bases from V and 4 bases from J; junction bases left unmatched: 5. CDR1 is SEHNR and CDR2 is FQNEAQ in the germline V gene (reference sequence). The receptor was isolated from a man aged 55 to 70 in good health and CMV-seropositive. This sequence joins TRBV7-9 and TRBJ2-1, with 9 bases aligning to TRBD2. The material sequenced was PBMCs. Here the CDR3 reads CASSSTSGTYNEQFF. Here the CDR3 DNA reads TGTGCCAGCAGCTCGACTAGCGGTACATACAATGAGCAGTTCTTC. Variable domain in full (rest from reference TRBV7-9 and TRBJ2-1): DTGVSQNPRHKITKRGQNVTFRCDPISEHNRLYWYRQTLGQGPEFLTYFQNEAQLEKSRLLSDRFSAERPKGSFSTLEIQRTEQGDSAMYLCASSSTSGTYNEQFFGPGTRLTVL.